This passage covers 28 T cell receptor beta chains from one sample sequenced in a study of OX40 agonist ivuxolimab in advanced cancers. Sequenced by immunoSEQ multiplex PCR; TCRdb stores in-frame clones only, minus some. This table holds roughly 60,000 clones, 91% found once. The sequences come from CD4+ or CD8+ T cells sorted from blood, collected in a trial of the OX40 agonist ivuxolimab. The receptors were gathered from an adult with an advanced solid tumor such as melanoma, head and neck, liver or kidney cancer.

This clone has more than one count but fewer than ten. The chain couples TRBV20-1 to TRBJ1-1; D call uncertain. Germline-derived CDR1 and CDR2 are DFQATT and SNEGSKA (reference sequence). Trimming stripped 3 bases from V and 5 bases from J, with 7 bases between. This CDR3 has 11 residues. CDR3: CSARRDTEAFF. CDR3 coding DNA: TGCAGTGCTAGGAGGGATACTGAAGCTTTCTTT.

The V and J genes are TRBV9 and TRBJ2-3; 10 positions agree with TRBD2. V was clipped by 1 base and J by 5 bases; unmatched bases: 16. This CDR3 contains 19 residues. Germline CDR1 SGDLS, CDR2 YYNGEE. The CDR3 DNA follows: TGTGCCAGCAGCGTAAGGACTAGCGGTAAGGAAGTAAAGGGAGATACGCAGTATTTT. Translation gives CASSVRTSGKEVKGDTQYF.

This clone was observed a handful of times. The V and J genes are TRBV7-2 and TRBJ2-3; D not resolved. CDR3 length: 13 residues. Germline CDR1 reads SGHTA; CDR2 reads FQGNSA. V was trimmed by 1 base and J by 4 bases, leaving 6 bases between them. CDR3 bases: TGTGCCAGCAGCTTAGTAGGGTCAGATACGCAGTATTTT. Amino acids: CASSLVGSDTQYF. Full variable domain (missing parts from reference TRBV7-2 and TRBJ2-3): GAGVSQSPSNKVTEKGKDVELRCDPISGHTALYWYRQSLGQGLEFLIYFQGNSAPDKSGLPSDRFSAERTGGSVSTLTIQRTQQEDSAVYLCASSLVGSDTQYFGPGTRLTVL.

This chain connects TRBV5-1 to TRBJ2-5; D gene unclear. CDR1 SGHRS and CDR2 YFSETQ come from the germline V gene. Trimming removed 4 bases at V and 5 bases at J, with 9 bases between. CDR3 size: 12 residues. For the CDR3, the DNA is TGCGCCAGCAGCATTAAACGGGAGACCCAGTACTTC. Protein product: CASSIKRETQYF.

The gene calls are TRBV7-8 and TRBJ1-1; D remains unclear. From germline, CDR1 is SGHVS and CDR2 FQNEAQ. V was clipped by 8 bases and J by 1 base, with 11 bases between them. This CDR3 comprises 13 residues. The DNA of the CDR3 is TGTGCCAGCTTAGGTACTAGGAACACTGAAGCTTTCTTT. The encoded protein is CASLGTRNTEAFF. The full variable domain, rest sourced from reference TRBV7-8 and TRBJ1-1, is GAGVSQSPRYKVAKRGQDVALRCDPISGHVSLFWYQQALGQGPEFLTYFQNEAQLDKSGLPSDRFFAERPEGSVSTLKIQRTQQEDSAVYLCASLGTRNTEAFFGQGTRLTVV.

The V call is TRBV4-3, the J call TRBJ1-5, with D uncertain. The length of the CDR3 is 16 residues. The V and J ends lost 1 base and 0 bases respectively, with 10 bases between them. Germline V gene data show CDR1 as LGHNA and CDR2 as YSLEER. DNA of the CDR3: TGCGCCAGCAGCCAAGCAGCAGGAAGTAGCAATCAGCCCCAGCATTTT. Translating gives CASSQAAGSSNQPQHF.

The chain has TRBV5-1 and TRBJ2-7; tentative D call: TRBD2 (5 bases). Deletions cut 2 bases from V and 3 bases from J, with 9 bases between. CDR1 is SGHRS and CDR2 is YFSETQ in the germline V gene. The length of the CDR3 is 13 residues. CDR3 in amino acids: CASSLIRDYEQYF. The CDR3 DNA reads as TGCGCCAGCAGCTTAATCCGGGACTACGAGCAGTACTTC.

With respect to this clone: Other DNA sequences in the sample encode the same CDR3. This chain joins TRBV5-1 and TRBJ1-5; D not resolved. Trimming shortened V by 0 bases and J by 5 bases, and 6 bases separated the two germline ends. Germline values: CDR1 SGHRS, CDR2 YFSETQ. This CDR3 has 13 amino acids. The CDR3 protein is CASSLVGDQPQHF. The CDR3 DNA follows: TGCGCCAGCAGCTTGGTTGGGGATCAGCCCCAGCATTTT. Supplemented by reference TRBV5-1 and TRBJ1-5, the full variable domain reads KAGVTQTPRYLIKTRGQQVTLSCSPISGHRSVSWYQQTPGQGLQFLFEYFSETQRNKGNFPGRFSGRQFSNSRSEMNVSTLELGDSALYLCASSLVGDQPQHFGDGTRLSIL.

The chain uses TRBV19 and TRBJ1-1; D gene uncertain. The germline V gene has CDR1 LNHDA and CDR2 SQIVND (reference sequence). V was shortened by 3 bases and J by 1 base, with 12 bases between the two germline ends. This CDR3 has 15 amino acids. The CDR3 protein is CASSISVATNTEAFF. The CDR3 bases are TGTGCCAGTAGTATTAGCGTGGCAACGAACACTGAAGCTTTCTTT.

The chain recombines TRBV19 with TRBJ2-3, with D possibly being TRBD2 (6 bases). The CDR3 runs 15 residues. Germline-derived CDR1 and CDR2 are LNHDA and SQIVND (reference sequence). Trimming took 4 bases from V and 2 from J, leaving 13 bases between them. CDR3 protein: CASSRSGGNTDTQYF. The DNA for the CDR3 is TGTGCCAGTAGTAGAAGCGGAGGGAACACAGATACGCAGTATTTT.

The CDR3 DNA is TGTGCCAGCAGCATAAAAGCGGGAGGAAATTACAATGAGCAGTTCTTC. This sequence encodes CASSIKAGGNYNEQFF. This sequence joins TRBV7-9 and TRBJ2-1, with 9 bases identical to TRBD2. J gave up 4 bases and V 5 bases, and 9 bases lay outside the gene matches. Germline assignment: CDR1 SEHNR and CDR2 FQNEAQ (reference sequence). This CDR3 is 16 amino acids long.

The chain links TRBV5-1 to TRBJ2-3, with TRBD1 identical over 10 bases. J lost 4 bases, V lost 1 base, and 6 bases had no gene match. CDR3 length equals 16 residues. CDR1 and CDR2 (germline): SGHRS, YFSETQ. The CDR3 DNA follows: TGCGCCAGCAGCTTGCCTGGGACAGGGGAAGCAGATACGCAGTATTTT. It codes for CASSLPGTGEADTQYF. The full variable domain, its missing parts supplied by reference TRBV5-1 and TRBJ2-3, is KAGVTQTPRYLIKTRGQQVTLSCSPISGHRSVSWYQQTPGQGLQFLFEYFSETQRNKGNFPGRFSGRQFSNSRSEMNVSTLELGDSALYLCASSLPGTGEADTQYFGPGTRLTVL.

The chain is built from TRBV7-2 and TRBJ1-1; no reliable D call. The CDR3 extends over 14 amino acids. Germline assignment: CDR1 SGHTA and CDR2 FQGNSA. The ends were cut back, 5 bases at V and 1 base at J, with 11 bases in the middle. The CDR3 DNA is TGTGCCAGCAGCCCAGGAACGGCGAACACTGAAGCTTTCTTT. Translated, it gives CASSPGTANTEAFF.

The chain joins TRBV28 to TRBJ2-7; D is perhaps TRBD1 (5 bases). CDR3 length: 15 residues. The V end lost 3 bases, the J end lost 2 bases, and 14 bases lay between the germline ends. CDR1 is MDHEN, CDR2 SYDVKM, per germline. The CDR3 sequence is CASSLAGLPPYEQYF. The CDR3 region has the DNA TGTGCCAGCAGTTTGGCAGGGTTGCCCCCCTACGAGCAGTACTTC.

The rearrangement uses TRBV5-4 and TRBJ1-5; no clear D. This CDR3 contains 15 residues. CDR1 is SGHNT, CDR2 YYREEE, per germline (reference sequence). The V end was cut by 2 bases, the J end by 0 bases, with 9 bases between. The CDR3 is CASSFRGNSNQPQHF. The CDR3 nucleotides are TGTGCCAGCAGCTTTCGTGGGAATAGCAATCAGCCCCAGCATTTT.

V is TRBV28 and J is TRBJ1-2; unclear D gene. With 11 bases removed from V and 6 bases from J, the gap between germline ends came to 19 bases. The length of the CDR3 is 13 residues. Germline V gene data show CDR1 as MDHEN and CDR2 as SYDVKM. The CDR3 region is CAVPQGRGNGYTF. DNA of the CDR3: TGTGCCGTACCCCAAGGGCGCGGGAATGGCTACACCTTC.

The rearrangement joins TRBV7-3 to TRBJ2-1; 8 bases align to TRBD2. Germline-derived CDR1 and CDR2 are SGHTA and FQGTGA. The junction had 11 bases not matched to a gene; V was cut back by 3 bases and J by 10 bases. The CDR3 extends over 15 amino acids. This CDR3 reads CASSFDGRGLDEQFF. In nucleotides, the CDR3 is TGTGCCAGCAGCTTTGACGGCCGGGGACTAGACGAGCAGTTCTTC.

The V call is TRBV5-4, the J call TRBJ2-7; 9 bases are a match to TRBD1. The CDR3 runs 14 residues. The germline V gene encodes CDR1 SGHNT and CDR2 YYREEE (reference sequence). V lost 4 bases and J lost 7; bases outside the gene matches: 9. The CDR3 region has the DNA TGTGCCAGCAGCGGCGGGACAGGGATCAGGGAGCAGTACTTC. Translated, it gives CASSGGTGIREQYF.

The V and J genes are TRBV4-3 and TRBJ1-4, with 9 bases lining up with TRBD1. The V gene end was trimmed by 3 bases and the J gene end by 3 bases; junction bases not matched to a gene: 2. CDR3 length equals 15 residues. Germline-derived CDR1 and CDR2 are LGHNA and YSLEER. The CDR3 nucleotides read TGCGCCAGCAGCCAGGGGGACAGGGCTAATGAAAAACTGTTTTTT. Its translation: CASSQGDRANEKLFF.

The J gene is TRBJ2-1, the V gene TRBV5-1, with TRBD2 identical over 13 bases. This CDR3 comprises 16 residues. V trimming: 0 bases; J trimming: 8 bases; junction bases outside the gene matches: 5. Per germline, CDR1 SGHRS and CDR2 YFSETQ. The CDR3 spells CASSLAGLAGVYEQFF. CDR3 nucleotide sequence: TGCGCCAGCAGCTTGGCCGGACTAGCGGGAGTCTATGAGCAGTTCTTC.

V is TRBV7-6 and J is TRBJ2-7; no firm D call. V lost 2 bases to trimming and J lost 1 base, with 9 bases between them. Germline CDR1 reads SGHVS; CDR2 reads FNYEAQ. There are 14 residues in the CDR3. The DNA of the CDR3 is TGTGCCAGCAGCTTAAGCGACCCTTCCTACGAGCAGTACTTC. It is translated as CASSLSDPSYEQYF.

The table lists this clone with a few counts. The chain recombines TRBV19 with TRBJ1-2; D is uncertain. The CDR3 is 13 residues long. V gave up 8 bases and J gave up 0 bases, with 10 bases separating them. Germline CDR1 and CDR2: LNHDA and SQIVND (reference sequence). This CDR3 reads CASLDPANYGYTF. The CDR3 DNA reads TGTGCCAGTCTGGACCCCGCTAACTATGGCTACACCTTC.

The chain carries TRBV6-1 and TRBJ2-1; no reliable D call. This CDR3 is 10 amino acids long. The germline V gene has CDR1 MNHNS and CDR2 SASEGT. V gave up 6 bases and J gave up 7 bases, with 4 bases separating them. The CDR3 bases are TGTGCCAGCAGCTGGAATGAGCAGTTCTTC. Protein product: CASSWNEQFF.

This clone was seen a single time. The genes are TRBV11-2 and TRBJ2-7, with D perhaps matching TRBD2 (5 bases). V dropped 2 bases and J dropped 6 bases, with 14 bases sitting between them. This CDR3 has 14 amino acids. The germline V gene has CDR1 SGHAT and CDR2 FQNNGV. The CDR3 DNA reads as TGTGCCAGCAGCTTATCCGGGATAGGGCTCGAGCAGTACTTC. Translating gives CASSLSGIGLEQYF.

This clone was recorded a few times. The chain joins TRBV28 to TRBJ1-1; D is ambiguous. Trimming took off 5 bases at V and 0 bases at J, with 4 bases between the two ends. Germline-derived CDR1 and CDR2 are MDHEN and SYDVKM. The length of the CDR3 is 12 residues. The CDR3 loop is CASSTVNTEAFF. The CDR3, as DNA: TGTGCCAGCAGTACGGTGAACACTGAAGCTTTCTTT.

The CDR3: CAISVGRDQPQHF. The DNA for the CDR3 is TGTGCCATCAGTGTGGGCCGGGATCAGCCCCAGCATTTT. J is TRBJ1-5 and V is TRBV10-3; D not certain. Trimming removed 4 bases from V and 5 bases from J, with 9 bases in between. This CDR3 spans 13 amino acids. The germline CDR1 and CDR2 sequences are ENHRY and SYGVKD.

The CDR3, as DNA: TGTGCCATCAGTGAAATTAGGACTGAAGCTTTCTTT. Translation gives CAISEIRTEAFF. This sequence joins TRBV10-3 and TRBJ1-1, with D unclear. Germline V gene lookup returns CDR1 ENHRY and CDR2 SYGVKD. Deletions cut 3 bases from V and 5 bases from J, with 7 bases between. CDR3 length equals 12 residues.

The chain has TRBV4-1 and TRBJ2-2, with D perhaps TRBD1 (5 bases). There are 15 residues in the CDR3. V lost 7 bases, J lost 0 bases, and 12 bases lay in between. CDR1 and CDR2 (germline): MGHRA, YSYEKL. The CDR3 loop reads CASTQTTANTGELFF. The CDR3 nucleotides are TGCGCCAGCACCCAGACGACAGCGAACACCGGGGAGCTGTTTTTT.